Shown below are 29 T cell receptor beta chains from a single sample sequenced in a study of blood T cell repertoires in COVID-19. Only in-frame clones appear in the TCRdb table, and some are missing; sequencing was by immunoSEQ multiplex PCR. The sample has roughly 110,000 clones; around 83% are singletons. Specimen: peripheral blood. The receptors here all came from a man in his forties with acute or convalescent COVID-19.

This rearrangement joins TRBV10-3 to TRBJ1-6, with TRBD1 identical over 10 bases. The V and J ends lost 3 bases and 5 bases, in that order; junction bases with no gene match: 4. The CDR3 length is 16 residues. Germline V gene lookup returns CDR1 ENHRY and CDR2 SYGVKD. CDR3 sequence reads: CAISERQGADNSPLHF. In DNA, the CDR3 is TGTGCCATCAGTGAAAGACAGGGGGCTGATAATTCACCCCTCCACTTT.

The chain couples TRBV6-6 to TRBJ2-1; 10 nucleotides match TRBD2. V lost 4 bases to trimming and J lost 7 bases; unmatched junction nucleotides: 7. The CDR3 is 15 residues long. CDR1 is MNHNY and CDR2 is SVGAGI in the germline V gene (reference sequence). For the CDR3, the DNA is TGTGCCAGCAGTTCAAGCGGGAGGGCCGGAAATGAGCAGTTCTTC. Encoded protein: CASSSSGRAGNEQFF.

The chain has TRBV19 and TRBJ2-3, with a possible D match to TRBD2 (6 bases). V was clipped by 3 bases and J by 2 bases, with 12 bases between them. The CDR3 is made up of 15 amino acids. From germline, CDR1 is LNHDA and CDR2 SQIVND (reference sequence). CDR3 sequence reads: CASSIGGVVTDTQYF. CDR3 sequence (DNA): TGTGCCAGTAGTATCGGCGGGGTGGTCACAGATACGCAGTATTTT.

The gene calls are TRBV30 and TRBJ2-1, with D perhaps matching TRBD2 (6 bases). The CDR3 is made up of 13 amino acids. Trimming removed 8 bases from V and 7 bases from J, with 18 bases in between. The germline gives CDR1 GTSNPN, CDR2 SVGIG (reference sequence). The CDR3 loop is CATEGDLVNEQFF. CDR3 DNA sequence: TGTGCCACGGAGGGAGACCTAGTGAATGAGCAGTTCTTC.

V is TRBV6-5 and J is TRBJ2-3, with a weak D call TRBD2 (5 bases). There are 14 residues in the CDR3. Trimming took off 5 bases at V and 6 bases at J, with 15 bases between the two ends. The germline V gene has CDR1 MNHEY and CDR2 SVGAGI. The CDR3 DNA is TGTGCCAGCAGTCTGGACTCCTTGAGGGATACGCAGTATTTT. It encodes CASSLDSLRDTQYF.

Of note for this clone: The junction and the germline gene differ at one end; a read error may be behind it. The chain is built from TRBV7-8 and TRBJ2-3; 8 bases match TRBD2. The germline CDR1 and CDR2 sequences are SGHVS and FQNEAQ. The CDR3 has 14 amino acids. This CDR3 is CASSPPRGHQRETF. Written as DNA, the CDR3 is TGTGCCAGCAGCCCCCCCCGGGGACACCAGCGGGAGACCTTT.

The chain is built from TRBV2 and TRBJ1-2; 9 bases align to TRBD1. The CDR3 loop spans 14 amino acids. Germline-derived CDR1 and CDR2 are SNHLY and FYNNEI. V dropped 5 bases and J dropped 5; count of bases not matched to a gene: 6. CDR3 residues: CASSTQGQGYGYTF. CDR3 in DNA: TGTGCCAGCAGTACCCAGGGACAGGGTTATGGCTACACCTTC.

The chain carries TRBV24-1 and TRBJ1-5; D is possibly TRBD1 (5 bases). Per the germline V gene, CDR1 is KGHDR and CDR2 is SFDVKD. The CDR3 has 15 amino acids. Deletions cut 4 bases from V and 7 bases from J, with 16 bases between. The CDR3 sequence: CATSEGTPGKQPQHF. The CDR3 region has the DNA TGTGCCACCAGTGAGGGAACCCCAGGGAAACAGCCCCAGCATTTT.

This clone showed up just once. The rearrangement uses TRBV7-2 and TRBJ1-2; D is perhaps TRBD1 (6 bases). This CDR3 is built from 14 residues. V lost 4 bases, J lost 4 bases, and 13 bases lay in between. Germline V lookup: CDR1 SGHTA, CDR2 FQGNSA. The CDR3: CASSSLGAGYGYTF. CDR3 coding DNA: TGTGCCAGCAGCTCCCTGGGGGCAGGCTATGGCTACACCTTC.

The CDR3 loop is CASSHNRPQGGELFF. The CDR3 coding sequence is TGTGCCAGCAGCCATAACAGGCCACAGGGCGGGGAGCTGTTTTTT. This chain joins TRBV14 and TRBJ2-2; tentatively, D is TRBD1 (6 bases). V gave up 3 bases and J gave up 7 bases, with 15 bases separating them. The length of the CDR3 is 15 residues. Looked up from germline, CDR1 is SGHDN and CDR2 is FVKESK. Based on the CDR3 plus reference TRBV14 and TRBJ2-2, the full variable domain is EAGVTQFPSHSVIEKGQTVTLRCDPISGHDNLYWYRRVMGKEIKFLLHFVKESKQDESGMPNNRFLAERTGGTYSTLKVQPAELEDSGVYFCASSHNRPQGGELFFGEGSRLTVL.

The V gene is TRBV18, the J gene TRBJ1-1, with TRBD1 matching over 9 bases. V shed 6 bases, J shed 5 bases, and the junction held 25 bases outside the gene matches. The germline gives CDR1 KGHSH, CDR2 LQKENI. CDR3 length equals 20 residues. The CDR3 DNA is TGTGCCAGCTCCCTCCAACGGGTGAGACAGGGGGTTACCTTTAGGACTGAAGCTTTCTTT. Protein product: CASSLQRVRQGVTFRTEAFF.

This chain uses TRBV6-6 with TRBJ2-2; the match to TRBD1 covers 8 bases. The CDR3 runs 20 residues. Germline V gene data show CDR1 as MNHNY and CDR2 as SVGAGI (reference sequence). Trimming at V came to 6 bases and at J to 0 bases, leaving 18 bases not matched to a gene. CDR3 sequence (DNA): TGTGCCAGCAGCCGGGACAGGAGGAGTCTGCGGGGAACGAACACCGGGGAGCTGTTTTTT. This codes for CASSRDRRSLRGTNTGELFF.

The gene calls are TRBV6-6 and TRBJ2-7; 7 bases map to TRBD2. CDR3 length: 15 amino acids. The junction had 10 bases not matched to a gene; V was cut back by 3 bases and J by 5 bases. Germline CDR1 reads MNHNY; CDR2 reads SVGAGI (reference sequence). The CDR3, as DNA: TGTGCCAGCAGTTATTGGACGGGGGGAATGGACGAGCAGTACTTC. Encoded protein: CASSYWTGGMDEQYF.

The chain has TRBV7-9 and TRBJ2-7; 8 bases map to TRBD1. The germline V gene has CDR1 SEHNR and CDR2 FQNEAQ (reference sequence). V lost 5 bases, J lost 3 bases, and 6 bases stayed unmatched. CDR3 size: 14 residues. CDR3 region: CASSPWDRFYEQYF. The CDR3 DNA is TGTGCCAGCAGCCCATGGGACAGGTTCTACGAGCAGTACTTC.

The V gene is TRBV9, the J gene TRBJ2-3; weak D call: TRBD1 (7 bases). With 3 bases removed from V and 2 bases from J, the gap between germline ends came to 10 bases. This CDR3 is 14 amino acids long. Germline assignment: CDR1 SGDLS and CDR2 YYNGEE. CDR3 coding DNA: TGTGCCAGCAGCGCAGGGGGGTACACAGATACGCAGTATTTT. This sequence encodes CASSAGGYTDTQYF.

The chain joins TRBV28 to TRBJ1-2; tentative D call: TRBD1 (6 bases). The germline CDR1 and CDR2 sequences are MDHEN and SYDVKM. The ends were cut back, 4 bases at V and 8 bases at J, with 23 bases in the middle. The CDR3 contains 16 residues. The DNA of the CDR3 is TGTGCCAGCAGTTCCGGGACAATCCAACTGCTCTTAGGCTACACCTTC. This sequence encodes CASSSGTIQLLLGYTF.

The rearrangement uses TRBV7-3 and TRBJ2-1, with 8 bases identical to TRBD2. This CDR3 region has 15 residues. V was clipped by 0 bases and J by 4 bases; unmatched bases: 2. CDR1 SGHTA and CDR2 FQGTGA come from the germline V gene. The CDR3 region has the DNA TGTGCCAGCAGCTTAACGGGACTAGTGTACAATGAGCAGTTCTTC. Protein: CASSLTGLVYNEQFF. Combining the CDR3 with reference TRBV7-3 and TRBJ2-1 gives the whole variable domain GAGVSQTPSNKVTEKGKYVELRCDPISGHTALYWYRQSLGQGPEFLIYFQGTGAADDSGLPNDRFFAVRPEGSVSTLKIQRTERGDSAVYLCASSLTGLVYNEQFFGPGTRLTVL.

In its sample, this clone was seen once. The chain recombines TRBV25-1 with TRBJ2-7; D not resolved. V was shortened by 3 bases and J by 2 bases, with 5 bases between the two germline ends. This CDR3 has 12 residues. Germline CDR1 and CDR2: MGHDK and SYGVNS. CDR3 amino acids: CASSDRAYEQYF. CDR3 DNA sequence: TGTGCCAGCAGTGATCGGGCCTACGAGCAGTACTTC.

The genes are TRBV3-1 (or the pseudogene TRBV3-2) and TRBJ1-6; D is possibly TRBD1 (5 bases). The V gene's germline CDR1 is LGHDT and CDR2 YNNKEL (reference sequence). The CDR3 has 12 amino acids. The germline V and J ends were trimmed by 2 bases and 14 bases, with 10 bases remaining between them. The CDR3 DNA reads as TGTGCCAGCAGCCAACAAGGGGCGACCCTCCACTTT. It is translated as CASSQQGATLHF.

The chain carries TRBV2 and TRBJ1-4, with D unresolved. This CDR3 spans 12 amino acids. The V end was cut by 4 bases, the J end by 4 bases, with 4 bases between. Germline loops: CDR1 SNHLY, CDR2 FYNNEI. The CDR3 region is CASSVSNEKLFF. The CDR3 nucleotides read TGTGCCAGCAGTGTCAGTAATGAAAAACTGTTTTTT.

This chain joins TRBV11-2 and TRBJ1-6; tentatively, D is TRBD1 (6 bases). Trimming left V 3 bases short and J 7 bases short, with 10 bases between. Germline CDR1 is SGHAT and CDR2 is FQNNGV. The CDR3 length is 14 residues. CDR3 region: CASSFVGQNSPLHF. The CDR3 DNA reads as TGTGCCAGCAGCTTTGTCGGACAGAATTCACCCCTCCACTTT.

This clone has a single count. The chain links TRBV13 to TRBJ2-3; possibly TRBD1 for D (6 bases). V was clipped by 7 bases and J by 4 bases, with 15 bases between them. Germline CDR1 PRHDT, CDR2 FYEKMQ (reference sequence). The CDR3 spans 14 residues. This chain's CDR3 is CASNSQGYSDTQYF. CDR3 nucleotide sequence: TGTGCCAGCAACTCACAGGGTTACTCAGATACGCAGTATTTT.

The chain uses TRBV19 and TRBJ1-5, with D hard to call. The CDR3 length is 16 residues. Germline CDR1 and CDR2: LNHDA and SQIVND (reference sequence). Trimming took 5 bases from V and 0 from J, leaving 14 bases between them. CDR3 residues: CASSSEWRSSNQPQHF. CDR3 coding DNA: TGTGCCAGTAGTTCTGAGTGGCGGTCTAGCAATCAGCCCCAGCATTTT.

This chain connects TRBV11-2 to TRBJ2-1; TRBD2 might be the D (5 bases). This CDR3 spans 18 amino acids. The V gene's germline CDR1 is SGHAT and CDR2 FQNNGV. The ends were cut back, 4 bases at V and 4 bases at J, with 23 bases in the middle. CDR3 amino acids: CASSSADLAPLEYNEQFF. DNA for the CDR3: TGTGCCAGCAGCTCAGCCGACCTAGCTCCCCTGGAATACAATGAGCAGTTCTTC.

The CDR3 nucleotides read TGCACCAGCAGCCAAGATCGTAATAGCGGGAGCTCTGGGGCCAACGTCCTGACTTTC. Translating gives CTSSQDRNSGSSGANVLTF. The chain combines TRBV1 with TRBJ2-6; the table assigns TRBD2, which was not confirmed against the DNA. TRBV1 represents a pseudogene. CDR3 size: 19 residues.

The genes are TRBV4-3 and TRBJ2-1; 8 nucleotides line up with TRBD1. Trimming at V came to 0 bases and at J to 11 bases, leaving 3 bases not matched to a gene. CDR3 size: 13 residues. CDR1 and CDR2 from the germline V gene are LGHNA and YSLEER. The CDR3 spells CASSQDRQGQQFF. CDR3 bases: TGCGCCAGCAGCCAAGATCGACAGGGGCAGCAGTTCTTC.

V usage is TRBV19 and J usage is TRBJ1-1; a possible D gene is TRBD1 (5 bases). CDR3 size: 10 residues. V was pared by 6 bases and J by 7 bases, with 6 bases between. Germline assignment: CDR1 LNHDA and CDR2 SQIVND (reference sequence). CDR3 nucleotides: TGTGCCAGTAGGCAGGGTGAAGCTTTCTTT. It is translated as CASRQGEAFF.

The gene calls are TRBV29-1 and TRBJ2-7; 9 bases agree with TRBD2. The CDR3 spans 14 residues. Germline CDR1 is SQVTM and CDR2 is ANQGSEA. J gave up 5 bases and V 7 bases, and 12 bases lay outside the gene matches. CDR3 sequence reads: CSGTGVAGDHEQYF. Written as DNA, the CDR3 is TGCAGCGGGACCGGGGTAGCGGGGGACCACGAGCAGTACTTC.

The chain recombines TRBV9 with TRBJ2-1, with 9 positions matching TRBD2. The germline V gene encodes CDR1 SGDLS and CDR2 YYNGEE. The CDR3 loop spans 15 amino acids. With V trimmed by 4 bases and J by 4 bases, 6 bases remained unmatched. CDR3 DNA: TGTGCCAGCAGCCCCCTTAGCGGGAGATACAATGAGCAGTTCTTC. Translating gives CASSPLSGRYNEQFF.